What follows describes a single T cell receptor (beta chain). MiXCR, applied by TCRdb to the RACE reads, yields one record per CDR3 protein. The table shows 150,000 or so distinct CDR3 sequences, with about 14% occurring only once. As to time point: patch test 1, 2 weeks after DPC sensitization. The treatment denotes: therapeutic diphenylcyclopropenone sensitization with weekly scalp DPC. The trim removed 6 bases at V and 0 bases at J, leaving 7 bases unmatched. Germline assignment: CDR1 MNHEY and CDR2 SVGEGT. The CDR3 covers 17 residues. The data derive from a study of human T cells and chemical hapten exposure.

The specimen was whole blood, collected in connection with sensitization to the hapten diphenylcyclopropenone (DPC). This sequence joins TRBV6-2 or TRBV6-3 and TRBJ1-6; 8 nucleotides line up with TRBD1. The clonotype comes from a woman between 25 and 40 years old with alopecia areata. Some clones in this sample may be carry-over from other donors' samples. The CDR3: CASRGQGKSSYNSPLHF. The DNA of the CDR3 is TGTGCCAGCAGAGGACAGGGAAAGAGCTCCTATAATTCACCCCTCCACTTT.